The clone carrying this T cell receptor beta chain has only one observation. The germline V gene encodes CDR1 SGHNT and CDR2 YYREEE (reference sequence). CDR3 length equals 15 residues. V was trimmed by 4 bases and J by 4 bases, leaving 17 bases between them. Produced via immunoSEQ multiplex PCR; TCRdb's table is partial and in-frame only. The sample shows about 87,000 clones, roughly four fifths of them seen only once. Time point noted: after dendritic cell vaccination, including at tumor progression/relapse. The sample originates from a study of glioma-infiltrating T cells after dendritic cell vaccination.

Source: blood, taken after dendritic cell vaccination. This clonotype was obtained from a human donor with glioblastoma. This chain uses TRBV5-4 with TRBJ1-2, with D uncertain. The CDR3 nucleotides are TGTGCCAGCAGCCCGGGCGCGGGCAACTCCTATGGCTACACCTTC. Protein sequence: CASSPGAGNSYGYTF.